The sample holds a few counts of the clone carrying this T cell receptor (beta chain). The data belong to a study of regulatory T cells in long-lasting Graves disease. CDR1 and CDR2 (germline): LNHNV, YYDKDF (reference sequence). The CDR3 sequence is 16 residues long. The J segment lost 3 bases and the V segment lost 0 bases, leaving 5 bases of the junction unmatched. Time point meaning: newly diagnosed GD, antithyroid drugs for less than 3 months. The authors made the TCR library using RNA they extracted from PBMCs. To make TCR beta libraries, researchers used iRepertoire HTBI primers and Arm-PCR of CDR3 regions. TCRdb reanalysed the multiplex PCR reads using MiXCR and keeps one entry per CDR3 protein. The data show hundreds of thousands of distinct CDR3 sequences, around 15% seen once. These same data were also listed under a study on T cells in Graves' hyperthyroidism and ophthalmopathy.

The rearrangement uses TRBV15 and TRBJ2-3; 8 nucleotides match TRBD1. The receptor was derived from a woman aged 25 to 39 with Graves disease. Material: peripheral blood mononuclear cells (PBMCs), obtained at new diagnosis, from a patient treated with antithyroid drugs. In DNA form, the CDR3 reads TGTGCCACCAGCAGAGAAAAAGGACAGGGAACAGATACGCAGTATTTT. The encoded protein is CATSREKGQGTDTQYF. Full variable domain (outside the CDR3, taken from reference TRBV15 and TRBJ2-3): DAMVIQNPRYQVTQFGKPVTLSCSQTLNHNVMYWYQQKSSQAPKLLFHYYDKDFNNEADTPDNFQSRRPNTSFCFLDIRSPGLGDTAMYLCATSREKGQGTDTQYFGPGTRLTVL.